The 27 T cell receptor beta chains reported below all come from one sample, sequenced in a study of T cell responses to AZD1222 COVID-19 vaccine. Clones were read by immunoSEQ multiplex PCR, and TCRdb kept only the in-frame ones, dropping some. The sample has more than 100,000 clones; under 95% are singletons. The sequencing used peripheral blood, collected 28 days after the second AZD1222 dose. These receptors originate from an adult who received the AZD1222 COVID-19 vaccine.

The V and J genes are TRBV25-1 and TRBJ2-7, with TRBD1 identical over 7 bases. The CDR3 runs to 12 residues. The germline V gene has CDR1 MGHDK and CDR2 SYGVNS. V dropped 4 bases and J dropped 7; count of bases not matched to a gene: 4. Here the CDR3 DNA reads TGTGCCAGCAGTGCGACAGGGTTTGAGCAGTACTTC. Amino acid sequence: CASSATGFEQYF.

The V call is TRBV7-9, the J call TRBJ1-1; no reliable D call. Looked up from germline, CDR1 is SEHNR and CDR2 is FQNEAQ (reference sequence). Deletions cut 1 base from V and 1 base from J, with 7 bases between. This CDR3 is 14 amino acids long. CDR3 bases: TGTGCCAGCAGCTTAGGGCCCCAGAACACTGAAGCTTTCTTT. It translates to CASSLGPQNTEAFF.

This chain uses TRBV6-1 with TRBJ1-5, with D unresolved. The CDR3 length is 16 residues. Trimming cost V 1 base and J 4 bases, with 14 bases left between them. Germline V lookup: CDR1 MNHNS, CDR2 SASEGT. The CDR3 region is CASSEVSAALNQPQHF. The CDR3 nucleotides are TGTGCCAGCAGTGAAGTTTCGGCAGCCTTAAATCAGCCCCAGCATTTT.

Notes on this clone: At one end, the junction sequence differs from germline, possibly due to a read error. V gene TRBV5-1 combines with J gene TRBJ1-4; possible D gene TRBD1, 5 bases. CDR1 SGHRS and CDR2 YFSETQ come from the germline V gene. The CDR3 has 12 amino acids. Here the CDR3 reads CASSHLGTDEHF. CDR3 DNA: TGCGCCAGCAGCCACCTCGGGACCGATGAACATTTT.

V gene TRBV13 combines with J gene TRBJ2-1; D may be TRBD1 (7 bases). In germline, CDR1 is PRHDT, CDR2 FYEKMQ (reference sequence). The CDR3 has 15 residues. Trimming left V 7 bases short and J 2 bases short, with 15 bases between. The CDR3 bases are TGTGCCAGCATCCCAGGGGGGTCAACCTACAATGAGCAGTTCTTC. Amino acid sequence: CASIPGGSTYNEQFF.

V and J are TRBV30 and TRBJ1-1; weak D call: TRBD1 (6 bases). V gave up 0 bases and J gave up 1 base, with 18 bases separating them. From germline, CDR1 is GTSNPN and CDR2 SVGIG (reference sequence). This CDR3 is 17 amino acids long. The CDR3 loop reads CAWSVRGDRTRNTEAFF. DNA for the CDR3: TGTGCCTGGAGTGTACGGGGCGACAGGACCCGGAACACTGAAGCTTTCTTT. Combining the CDR3 with reference TRBV30 and TRBJ1-1 gives the whole variable domain SQTIHQWPATLVQPVGSPLSLECTVEGTSNPNLYWYRQAAGRGLQLLFYSVGIGQISSEVPQNLSASRPQDRQFILSSKKLLLSDSGFYLCAWSVRGDRTRNTEAFFGQGTRLTVV.

This clone was seen once. The genes are TRBV6-2 or TRBV6-3 and TRBJ2-2; 7 nucleotides line up with TRBD2. The CDR3 covers 16 residues. Germline V gives CDR1 MNHEY, CDR2 SVGEGT. V trimming: 1 base; J trimming: 0 bases; junction bases outside the gene matches: 2. The CDR3 reads CASSYYAGANTGELFF. The CDR3 nucleotides are TGTGCCAGCAGTTACTACGCGGGAGCGAACACCGGGGAGCTGTTTTTT.

The chain combines TRBV9 with TRBJ2-1; TRBD2 matches 12 bases. CDR3 length: 16 residues. Trimming at V came to 4 bases and at J to 7 bases, leaving 9 bases not matched to a gene. Germline V lookup: CDR1 SGDLS, CDR2 YYNGEE. The chain's CDR3 is CASSPELAGGYNEQFF. The CDR3 DNA follows: TGTGCCAGCAGCCCGGAACTAGCGGGAGGTTATAATGAGCAGTTCTTC. Complete variable domain (other parts from reference TRBV9 and TRBJ2-1): DSGVTQTPKHLITATGQRVTLRCSPRSGDLSVYWYQQSLDQGLQFLIQYYNGEERAKGNILERFSAQQFPDLHSELNLSSLELGDSALYFCASSPELAGGYNEQFFGPGTRLTVL.

The gene calls are TRBV12-3 or TRBV12-4 and TRBJ1-1, with D tentatively TRBD1 (5 bases). This CDR3 spans 13 amino acids. Trimming pared 7 bases from V and 11 bases from J, leaving 20 bases between. The CDR3 is CASTPTESFYAFF. Here the CDR3 DNA reads TGTGCCAGCACCCCGACAGAGTCCTTCTACGCTTTCTTT.

The chain is built from TRBV7-9 and TRBJ1-1, with a tentative D call TRBD1 (6 bases). V lost 5 bases and J lost 1, with 14 bases in between. Germline CDR1 SEHNR, CDR2 FQNEAQ (reference sequence). CDR3 length: 15 amino acids. CDR3 nucleotide sequence: TGTGCCAGCAGCCCACAGGGAGGGGCGAACACTGAAGCTTTCTTT. Amino acids: CASSPQGGANTEAFF. Based on the CDR3 plus reference TRBV7-9 and TRBJ1-1, the full variable domain is DTGVSQNPRHKITKRGQNVTFRCDPISEHNRLYWYRQTLGQGPEFLTYFQNEAQLEKSRLLSDRFSAERPKGSFSTLEIQRTEQGDSAMYLCASSPQGGANTEAFFGQGTRLTVV.

This clone was picked up one time. The chain has TRBV7-8 and TRBJ2-5; 7 bases align to TRBD2. CDR3 length: 16 amino acids. V gave up 5 bases and J gave up 0 bases; unmatched junction bases: 9. Germline V gene data show CDR1 as SGHVS and CDR2 as FQNEAQ. CDR3 protein: CASSGKSGADQETQYF. The CDR3 region has the DNA TGTGCCAGCAGCGGTAAAAGCGGGGCCGACCAAGAGACCCAGTACTTC.

CDR3 residues: CASSLKWIDPTYEQYF. The CDR3, as DNA: TGTGCCAGCAGTTTAAAGTGGATCGATCCGACCTACGAGCAGTACTTC. V usage is TRBV27 and J usage is TRBJ2-7; D is undetermined. The CDR3 has 16 amino acids. Trimming shortened V by 2 bases and J by 2 bases, and 16 bases separated the two germline ends. Germline CDR1 is MNHEY and CDR2 is SMNVEV (reference sequence).

This chain connects TRBV5-8 to TRBJ1-4, with 7 bases lining up with TRBD1. Trimming at V came to 2 bases and at J to 4 bases, leaving 2 bases not matched to a gene. Germline CDR1 is SGHTS and CDR2 is YDEGEE. The CDR3 has 14 amino acids. The CDR3 protein is CASSLQGFNEKLFF. The CDR3 region has the DNA TGTGCCAGCAGCTTACAGGGGTTTAATGAAAAACTGTTTTTT.

The chain couples TRBV6-5 to TRBJ2-1; 12 bases align to TRBD2. Trimming removed 10 bases from V and 7 bases from J; junction bases left unmatched: 8. Per the germline V gene, CDR1 is MNHEY and CDR2 is SVGAGI. There are 14 residues in the CDR3. CDR3 bases: TGTGCCACCCTAGCGGGGGGGCCTATGAATGAGCAGTTCTTC. Protein product: CATLAGGPMNEQFF.

The chain is built from TRBV5-1 and TRBJ1-5; TRBD1 is a possible D gene (5 bases). Germline V gene lookup returns CDR1 SGHRS and CDR2 YFSETQ. The ends were cut back, 0 bases at V and 7 bases at J, with 8 bases in the middle. This CDR3 comprises 13 residues. The CDR3 loop is CASSLAEGQPQHF. Written as DNA, the CDR3 is TGCGCCAGCAGCTTGGCAGAGGGGCAGCCCCAGCATTTT.

This clone was seen a single time. V is TRBV7-6 and J is TRBJ1-4; D remains unclear. From germline, CDR1 is SGHVS and CDR2 FNYEAQ. Trimming took 2 bases from V and 0 from J, leaving 13 bases between them. The CDR3 contains 17 residues. The CDR3 sequence is CASSLRIGRSTNEKLFF. CDR3 sequence (DNA): TGTGCCAGCAGCTTACGGATTGGAAGGTCAACTAATGAAAAACTGTTTTTT.

This chain connects TRBV21-1 to TRBJ2-7; the table calls TRBD1, which could not be checked here. TRBV21-1 is a listed pseudogene. This CDR3 spans 15 amino acids. The CDR3 DNA follows: TGTGCCAGCAGCACTATGGGGGCAGGGGGCTACGAGCAGTACTTC. This sequence encodes CASSTMGAGGYEQYF.

This sequence joins TRBV4-3 and TRBJ1-6, with D tentatively TRBD1 (5 bases). Germline V CDR1 and CDR2: LGHNA, YSLEER. Trimming removed 0 bases from V and 10 bases from J, with 13 bases in between. This CDR3 contains 15 residues. The CDR3 nucleotides are TGCGCCAGCAGCCAAGATCTGACAGTCGGGTCACCCCTCCACTTT. As protein: CASSQDLTVGSPLHF.

The chain combines TRBV7-9 with TRBJ2-3; 9 bases agree with TRBD2. The V gene's germline CDR1 is SEHNR and CDR2 FQNEAQ (reference sequence). The CDR3 loop spans 15 amino acids. V trimming: 4 bases; J trimming: 2 bases; junction bases outside the gene matches: 4. CDR3 coding DNA: TGTGCCAGCAGCTACCGACTAGCGGTCACAGATACGCAGTATTTT. It encodes CASSYRLAVTDTQYF.

The chain employs TRBV7-6 and TRBJ2-5; a possible D gene is TRBD2 (7 bases). From germline, CDR1 is SGHVS and CDR2 FNYEAQ. The CDR3 has 16 amino acids. The germline V and J ends were trimmed by 1 base and 2 bases, with 14 bases remaining between them. CDR3 in DNA: TGTGCCAGCAGCTTAGATGGGGGGGCTTCTCAAGAGACCCAGTACTTC. Residues: CASSLDGGASQETQYF.

V and J are TRBV16 and TRBJ2-1; D is undetermined. Deletions cut 4 bases from V and 7 bases from J, with 14 bases between. The CDR3 has 14 residues. Germline-derived CDR1 and CDR2 are KGHSY and FQNENV. The chain's CDR3 is CASSLNSVLNEQFF. CDR3 sequence (DNA): TGTGCCAGCAGCCTAAACTCGGTTCTTAATGAGCAGTTCTTC.

V and J are TRBV19 and TRBJ1-4, with 7 bases that match TRBD1. J gave up 8 bases and V 4 bases, and 7 bases lay outside the gene matches. The CDR3 is made up of 14 amino acids. CDR1 is LNHDA and CDR2 is SQIVND in the germline V gene (reference sequence). CDR3: CASSKTGRGEKLFF. The CDR3 nucleotides read TGTGCCAGTAGTAAGACAGGGAGGGGAGAAAAACTGTTTTTT.

This chain uses TRBV7-8 with TRBJ2-3; no clear D gene. The CDR3 contains 13 residues. Trimming pared 7 bases from V and 4 bases from J, leaving 12 bases between. The germline V gene encodes CDR1 SGHVS and CDR2 FQNEAQ. The CDR3 spells CASTPSTADTQYF. CDR3 nucleotide sequence: TGTGCCAGCACCCCCAGTACCGCAGATACGCAGTATTTT.

This chain links TRBV3-1 (or the pseudogene TRBV3-2) with TRBJ2-5, with 10 bases matching TRBD2. The J segment lost 5 bases and the V segment lost 4 bases, leaving 10 bases of the junction unmatched. This CDR3 is built from 16 residues. CDR1 and CDR2 (germline): LGHDT, YNNKEL (reference sequence). The CDR3 region is CASSPRSGRAWETQYF. The CDR3 nucleotides are TGTGCCAGCAGCCCCAGGAGCGGGAGGGCTTGGGAGACCCAGTACTTC.

The chain employs TRBV5-5 and TRBJ1-1; D is uncertain. The germline gives CDR1 SGHKS, CDR2 YYEKEE (reference sequence). Trimming pared 0 bases from V and 4 bases from J, leaving 10 bases between. The CDR3 consists of 14 residues. The CDR3 reads CASSLAGRSTEAFF. The DNA for the CDR3 is TGTGCCAGCAGCTTGGCCGGGCGAAGCACTGAAGCTTTCTTT.

This clone was detected once. The chain joins TRBV18 to TRBJ1-6, with D unclear. This CDR3 has 14 residues. The V and J ends lost 4 bases and 8 bases respectively, with 12 bases between them. Germline CDR1 KGHSH, CDR2 LQKENI. DNA of the CDR3: TGTGCCAGCTCACGTGCTCAATTGGATTCACCCCTCCACTTT. It specifies CASSRAQLDSPLHF.

V usage is TRBV9 and J usage is TRBJ2-2; a weak D match, TRBD2 (7 bases). The V and J ends lost 4 bases and 10 bases respectively, with 17 bases between them. This CDR3 comprises 14 residues. Per germline, CDR1 SGDLS and CDR2 YYNGEE. Here the CDR3 reads CASSLTRGGQELFF. For the CDR3, the DNA is TGTGCCAGCAGCCTAACGAGGGGGGGCCAGGAGCTGTTTTTT.